This T cell receptor (beta chain) was captured by sequencing in a study of cytomegalovirus exposure and HLA in healthy donors. Study-level findings and limits: Later analysis demonstrated an association between a missense DCLRE1C variant and TCR beta V- and J-gene trimming. Looking again later, the authors saw that most CMV-associated TCR beta chains seemed HLA-restricted. TRBV6-2, TRBV6-3 and other indistinguishable V segments were excluded.

The CDR3 length is 15 residues. Trimming took off 1 base at V and 4 bases at J, with 13 bases between the two ends. The PCR employed 60 Vbeta primers together with 13 Jbeta primers. TCRdb's table, derived via immunoSEQ multiplex PCR, lists solely in-frame clones and lacks some. The table shows about 170,000 clones, with about 80% occurring only once. Concerning this clone itself: The antigen remains unidentified.

The chain uses TRBV5-3 and TRBJ2-3, with D possibly matching TRBD2 (6 bases). TRBV5-3 is labeled an ORF, and its function is uncertain. Sequencing input: PBMCs. The sequence was obtained from a woman aged 45-60 years in good health and CMV-seronegative. CDR3 nucleotide sequence: TGTGCCAGAAGCTTGACTAGCACTAGGTCAGATACGCAGTATTTT. It translates to CARSLTSTRSDTQYF.